The present T cell receptor beta chain was sequenced within a study of T cells in Graves' hyperthyroidism and ophthalmopathy. Study in general: Peripheral blood was drawn at first diagnosis, prior to all treatment.

Germline loops: CDR1 SGHRS, CDR2 YFSETQ. The CDR3 loop spans 16 amino acids. Losses at the gene ends were 4 bases for V and 2 bases for J; bases not matched to a gene: 10. The diagnostic basis comprised clinical symptoms, serum thyroxine and TRAb, thyroid ultrasound and orbital computed tomography. Whole-study results and caveats: Peripheral blood also featured most of the thyroid clonotypes expanded above 0.001.

The sample holds many counts of this clonotype. The antigen is unknown. Regions amplified from RNA transcripts were the TCR beta CDR3 regions. During a first-round RT-PCR of the TCR CDR3, the HTBI primer set was used. MiXCR was run by TCRdb on the multiplex PCR reads, yielding one entry per CDR3 protein. The data show about 400,000 distinct CDR3 sequences, with roughly 14% seen just once and around a fifth held by the top ten. Sequenced input: blood. The chain recombines TRBV5-1 with TRBJ2-7, with 9 bases aligning to TRBD1. The source is a woman aged 25 to 39 with Graves' ophthalmopathy. DNA for the CDR3: TGCGCCAGCAGCCCTCCCCGGACAGGGGTACCCTACGAGCAGTACTTC. It codes for CASSPPRTGVPYEQYF.